The 10 T cell receptor beta chains presented below share a single source sample, sequenced in a study of T cells after yellow fever vaccination. TCRdb recomputed calls from the 5' RACE reads with MiXCR, one row per CDR3 protein. The sample lists around 530,000 distinct CDR3 sequences, about 17% seen once, with about 18% in the top ten. This specimen was PBMCs, taken around 5 days after the first yellow fever vaccination. The receptor set was obtained from a man aged 18 to 30 who received the YFV17D yellow fever vaccine.

This clonotype was detected only a few times. The chain couples TRBV18 to TRBJ2-1, with a possible D match to TRBD1 (5 bases). V lost 0 bases to trimming and J lost 1 base, with 7 bases between them. The CDR3 has 15 residues. Germline values: CDR1 KGHSH, CDR2 LQKENI. For the CDR3, the DNA is TGTGCCAGCTCACCACCAGGGGTGTCCTACAATGAGCAGTTCTTC. Its protein product is CASSPPGVSYNEQFF.

The genes are TRBV7-9 and TRBJ2-1; possible D gene TRBD1, 5 bases. From germline, CDR1 is SEHNR and CDR2 FQNEAQ (reference sequence). The CDR3 is 17 residues long. V gave up 5 bases and J gave up 0 bases, with 17 bases separating them. CDR3 bases: TGTGCCAGCAGCCGAAGGGGCAGATTATACTCCTACAATGAGCAGTTCTTC. This gives the protein CASSRRGRLYSYNEQFF. The full variable domain, completed using reference TRBV7-9 and TRBJ2-1, is DTGVSQNPRHKITKRGQNVTFRCDPISEHNRLYWYRQTLGQGPEFLTYFQNEAQLEKSRLLSDRFSAERPKGSFSTLEIQRTEQGDSAMYLCASSRRGRLYSYNEQFFGPGTRLTVL.

This clonotype was seen at least ten times. The gene calls are TRBV28 and TRBJ2-2; D is uncertain. V lost 4 bases to trimming and J lost 1 base, with 4 bases between them. The CDR3 covers 13 residues. Germline CDR1 and CDR2: MDHEN and SYDVKM. The CDR3 region has the DNA TGTGCCAGCAGTTCTCAGAACACCGGGGAGCTGTTTTTT. Translated: CASSSQNTGELFF.

This clonotype was observed at least ten times. This rearrangement joins TRBV20-1 to TRBJ1-4, with no clear D. This CDR3 has 14 residues. V lost 0 bases and J lost 6, with 11 bases in between. Per germline, CDR1 DFQATT and CDR2 SNEGSKA (reference sequence). CDR3 coding DNA: TGCAGTGCTAGAGATCCTGCGCGCGATGAAAAACTGTTTTTT. Encoded protein: CSARDPARDEKLFF.

This clonotype was seen a few times. The J gene is TRBJ1-1, the V gene TRBV25-1; D remains ambiguous. The length of the CDR3 is 12 residues. Between the trimmed V and J ends, which lost 3 bases and 5 bases, there was a span of 7 bases. The germline V gene encodes CDR1 MGHDK and CDR2 SYGVNS. DNA for the CDR3: TGTGCCAGCAGTGACAGGAGGACTGAAGCTTTCTTT. This gives the protein CASSDRRTEAFF. Complete variable domain (other parts from reference TRBV25-1 and TRBJ1-1): EADIYQTPRYLVIGTGKKITLECSQTMGHDKMYWYQQDPGMELHLIHYSYGVNSTEKGDLSSESTVSRIRTEHFPLTLESARPSHTSQYLCASSDRRTEAFFGQGTRLTVV.

This clonotype showed up just a few times. V is TRBV20-1 and J is TRBJ2-7; no clear D. CDR1 is DFQATT and CDR2 is SNEGSKA in the germline V gene (reference sequence). The CDR3 runs to 14 residues. Trimming stripped 3 bases from V and 3 bases from J, with 15 bases between. CDR3 protein: CSASRAGDSYEQYF. DNA for the CDR3: TGCAGTGCTAGTAGGGCAGGAGATAGCTACGAGCAGTACTTC.

V gene TRBV18 combines with J gene TRBJ1-1, with D maybe TRBD1 (5 bases). Deletions cut 6 bases from V and 5 bases from J, with 16 bases between. The V gene's germline CDR1 is KGHSH and CDR2 LQKENI. The CDR3 covers 14 residues. The CDR3: CASSNALDKTEAFF. The DNA for the CDR3 is TGTGCCAGCTCTAATGCGTTGGACAAAACTGAAGCTTTCTTT.

The chain joins TRBV25-1 to TRBJ1-1, with a possible D match to TRBD1 (6 bases). V lost 6 bases, J lost 7 bases, and 15 bases lay in between. The CDR3 covers 13 residues. Per germline, CDR1 MGHDK and CDR2 SYGVNS. CDR3 sequence (DNA): TGTGCCAGCAGGGAACAGGGTCGGTATGAAGCTTTCTTT. It encodes CASREQGRYEAFF.

This clonotype was found a few times. The rearrangement uses TRBV30 and TRBJ1-1; TRBD1 matches at 7 bases. This CDR3 region has 13 residues. Trimming removed 2 bases from V and 4 bases from J; junction bases left unmatched: 4. The germline V gene encodes CDR1 GTSNPN and CDR2 SVGIG (reference sequence). The CDR3 region is CAWSRQGGTEAFF. The DNA for the CDR3 is TGTGCCTGGAGTCGACAGGGCGGCACTGAAGCTTTCTTT.

This clonotype was seen repeatedly, ten times or more. V gene TRBV24-1 combines with J gene TRBJ2-3; TRBD2 aligns across 9 bases. Unmatched junction bases numbered 3, after V lost 5 bases and J lost 4 bases. The CDR3 length is 14 residues. CDR1 and CDR2 from the germline V gene are KGHDR and SFDVKD. CDR3 in amino acids: CATSVAGGADTQYF. Written as DNA, the CDR3 is TGTGCCACCAGTGTGGCGGGGGGGGCAGATACGCAGTATTTT.